This is a list of T cell receptor beta chains from one sample in a study of CD8 T cells in Susac syndrome. Via MiXCR, TCRdb re-called the immunoSEQ multiplex PCR reads, giving one row per CDR3 protein. The profile covers approximately 230,000 distinct CDR3 sequences, with 80% to 95% appearing a single time and about 0.07% taken by the ten largest. Sequenced: CD4+ T cells from PBMCs. These receptors came from a human donor with multiple sclerosis. The CDR3 runs from the conserved cysteine through the conserved F or W. The D gene is left open where the match is weak. Rows give clone size only sometimes, using once, few, many, or a class for an expanded clone.

abundance,j_gene,v_gene,d_gene,CDR3aa,CDR3nt
once,TRBJ1-4,TRBV9,TRBD1,CASSAGGGFNEKLFF,TGTGCCAGCAGCGCAGGGGGAGGTTTTAATGAAAAACTGTTTTTT
-,TRBJ2-3,TRBV20-1,-,CSADPQGPDTQYF,TGCAGTGCAGACCCACAAGGCCCAGATACGCAGTATTTT
-,TRBJ2-4,TRBV19,TRBD1,CATTDRDKNIQYF,TGTGCCACCACAGACAGGGACAAAAACATTCAGTACTTC
-,TRBJ1-5,TRBV28,TRBD1,CASQRQGINQPQHF,TGTGCCAGTCAAAGACAGGGGATCAATCAGCCCCAGCATTTT
once,TRBJ2-5,TRBV30,-,CAWRDGYQETQYF,TGTGCCTGGAGGGACGGCTACCAAGAGACCCAGTACTTC
-,TRBJ1-2,TRBV29-1,TRBD1,CSVWQGEFGYTF,TGCAGCGTTTGGCAGGGGGAATTTGGCTACACCTTC
-,TRBJ2-2,TRBV6-5,-,CASSSPTGAMNTGELFF,TGTGCCAGCAGTTCCCCCACCGGGGCCATGAACACCGGGGAGCTGTTTTTT
-,TRBJ2-3,TRBV3-1,-,CASSQDRGLTTDTQYF,TGTGCCAGCAGCCAAGATCGCGGGCTAACCACAGATACGCAGTATTTT
-,TRBJ2-7,TRBV3-1,-,CASSQMIGTAYEQYF,TGTGCCAGCAGCCAAATGATCGGTACAGCCTACGAGCAGTACTTC
-,TRBJ2-5,TRBV27,-,CASRKLGQETQYF,TGTGCCAGTCGAAAGTTGGGTCAAGAGACCCAGTACTTC
-,TRBJ2-3,TRBV9,-,CASSVQGFPEDTQYF,TGTGCCAGCAGCGTCCAGGGGTTCCCGGAAGATACGCAGTATTTT
-,TRBJ1-3,TRBV7-6,TRBD1,CASSATGGSTGNTIYF,TGTGCCAGCAGCGCGACAGGGGGGAGTACTGGAAACACCATATATTTT
-,TRBJ2-3,TRBV20-1,TRBD2,CSARTGLAGGTDTQYF,TGCAGTGCTAGAACCGGACTAGCGGGAGGAACAGATACGCAGTATTTT
-,TRBJ1-6,TRBV18,-,CASSGLWNSPLHF,TGTGCCAGCTCCGGACTTTGGAATTCACCCCTCCACTTT
-,TRBJ2-2,TRBV2,-,CASSTRPSGELFF,TGTGCCAGCAGTACGCGACCATCGGGGGAGCTGTTTTTT
-,TRBJ2-1,TRBV3-1,-,CASSQPGYNEQFF,TGTGCCAGCAGCCAGCCAGGGTACAATGAGCAGTTCTTC
-,TRBJ2-1,TRBV11-1,TRBD2,CASSPPGTSYNEQFF,TGTGCCAGCAGCCCCCCCGGGACTAGCTACAATGAGCAGTTCTTC
-,TRBJ2-7,TRBV12-3/TRBV12-4,-,CASSFVGSGYEQYF,TGTGCCAGCAGTTTTGTTGGCAGTGGATACGAGCAGTACTTC
-,TRBJ2-7,TRBV5-1,-,CASRGGRAYEQYF,TGCGCCAGCAGAGGAGGCAGGGCCTACGAGCAGTACTTC
-,TRBJ1-1,TRBV18,-,CASSFGARDTEAFF,TGTGCCAGCTCATTTGGGGCTCGGGACACTGAAGCTTTCTTT
-,TRBJ1-1,TRBV9,-,CASSVGDRLNTEAFF,TGTGCCAGCAGCGTAGGCGACAGATTGAACACTGAAGCTTTCTTT
once,TRBJ2-7,TRBV5-6,TRBD1,CASSLLNRGYYEQYF,TGTGCCAGCAGCCTCCTGAACAGGGGTTACTACGAGCAGTACTTC
-,TRBJ2-5,TRBV5-1,TRBD1,CASSYHTGEETQYF,TGCGCCAGCAGCTACCATACAGGGGAAGAGACCCAGTACTTC
once,TRBJ1-4,TRBV3-1,-,CASSRWESTNEKLFF,TGTGCCAGCAGCCGATGGGAATCAACTAATGAAAAACTGTTTTTT
-,TRBJ2-1,TRBV19,-,CASSRRFNEQFF,TGTGCCAGTAGTCGCAGGTTTAATGAGCAGTTCTTC
-,TRBJ2-4,TRBV6-4,-,CASPHGSLAKNIQYF,TGTGCCAGCCCGCATGGGTCTCTAGCCAAAAACATTCAGTACTTC
-,TRBJ2-7,TRBV28,-,CASSLSHYEQYF,TGTGCCAGCAGTTTATCCCATTACGAGCAGTACTTC
once,TRBJ2-5,TRBV7-7,TRBD2,CASSTLAGASPETQYF,TGTGCCAGCAGCACCCTAGCGGGGGCATCTCCGGAGACCCAGTACTTC